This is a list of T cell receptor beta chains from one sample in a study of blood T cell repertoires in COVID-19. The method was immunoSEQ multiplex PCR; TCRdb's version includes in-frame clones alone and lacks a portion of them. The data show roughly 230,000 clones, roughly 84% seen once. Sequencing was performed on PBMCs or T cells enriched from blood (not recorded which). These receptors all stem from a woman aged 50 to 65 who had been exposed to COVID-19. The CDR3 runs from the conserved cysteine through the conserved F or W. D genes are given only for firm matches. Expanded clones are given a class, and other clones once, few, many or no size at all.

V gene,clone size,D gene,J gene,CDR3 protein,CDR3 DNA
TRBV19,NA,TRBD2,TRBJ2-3,CASSIVAGSTDTQYF,TGTGCCAGTAGTATAGTAGCGGGGTCCACAGATACGCAGTATTTT
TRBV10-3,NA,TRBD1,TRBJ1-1,CAISELDREGRTFF,TGTGCCATCAGTGAGTTGGACAGGGAGGGAAGGACTTTCTTT
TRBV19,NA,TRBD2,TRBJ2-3,CASSSGLAGGSTQYF,TGTGCCAGTAGTTCCGGACTAGCGGGGGGGTCCACGCAGTATTTT
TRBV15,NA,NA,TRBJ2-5,CATSRADYSETQYF,TGTGCCACCAGCAGAGCCGACTACTCAGAGACCCAGTACTTC
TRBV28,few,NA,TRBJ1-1,CASSLAGPRTEAFF,TGTGCCAGCAGTTTAGCCGGTCCGAGGACTGAAGCTTTCTTT
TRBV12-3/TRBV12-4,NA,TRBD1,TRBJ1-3,CASSGQGGNTIYF,TGTGCCAGCAGCGGACAGGGAGGAAACACCATATATTTT
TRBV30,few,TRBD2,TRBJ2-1,CAWSHETSGANNEQFF,TGTGCCTGGAGTCACGAGACTAGCGGGGCAAACAATGAGCAGTTCTTC
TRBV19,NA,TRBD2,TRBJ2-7,CASSIGGSSGIYEQYF,TGTGCCAGTAGTATAGGCGGCTCTAGCGGGATCTACGAGCAGTACTTC
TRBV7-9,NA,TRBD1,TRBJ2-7,CASSSPAGGVGNEQYF,TGTGCCAGCAGTAGTCCCGCAGGGGGCGTAGGAAACGAGCAGTACTTC
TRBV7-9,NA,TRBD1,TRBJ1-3,CASSPGTGPGNTIYF,TGTGCCAGCAGCCCAGGGACAGGCCCAGGAAACACCATATATTTT
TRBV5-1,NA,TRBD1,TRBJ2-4,CASSRDRMRGNIQYF,TGCGCCAGCAGCAGGGACAGGATGCGGGGAAACATTCAGTACTTC
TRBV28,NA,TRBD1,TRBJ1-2,CASQGENYGYTF,TGTGCCAGTCAGGGGGAAAACTATGGCTACACCTTC
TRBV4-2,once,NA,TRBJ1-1,CASSQVGRAFF,TGTGCCAGCAGCCAAGTAGGGAGGGCTTTCTTT
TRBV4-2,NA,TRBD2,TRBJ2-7,CASSQESPSGGSSYEQYF,TGTGCCAGCAGCCAAGAGTCCCCCTCGGGGGGTAGCTCCTACGAGCAGTACTTC
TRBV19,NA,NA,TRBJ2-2,CASTRQGLGTGELFF,TGTGCCAGTACCCGACAGGGACTGGGAACCGGGGAGCTGTTTTTT
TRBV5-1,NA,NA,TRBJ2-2,CASSLRQSYTGELFF,TGCGCCAGCAGCTTGAGACAGTCCTACACCGGGGAGCTGTTTTTT
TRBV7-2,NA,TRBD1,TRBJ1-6,CASSQKTGGWSPLHF,TGTGCCAGCAGCCAGAAGACAGGGGGCTGGTCACCCCTCCACTTT
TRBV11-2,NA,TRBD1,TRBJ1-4,CASSSRRGGTALFF,TGTGCCAGCAGCTCTCGCCGCGGAGGGACAGCCCTGTTTTTT
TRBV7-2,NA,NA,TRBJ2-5,CASSPQRQTLATQYF,TGTGCCAGCAGCCCTCAGAGGCAGACCCTAGCGACCCAGTACTTC
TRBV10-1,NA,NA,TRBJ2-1,CASSGAGREQFF,TGCGCCAGCAGTGGAGCAGGAAGGGAGCAGTTCTTC
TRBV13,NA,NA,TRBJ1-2,CASSPRGLGYGYTF,TGTGCCAGCAGCCCCCGGGGGTTGGGCTATGGCTACACCTTC
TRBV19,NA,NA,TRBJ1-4,CASSIRLFF,TGTGCCAGTAGTATTAGACTGTTTTTT
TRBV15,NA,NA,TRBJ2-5,CATSSFLALAVQETQYF,TGTGCCACCAGCTCTTTCCTCGCCCTGGCGGTCCAAGAGACCCAGTACTTC
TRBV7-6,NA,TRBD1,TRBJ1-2,CASSARTGLYYGYTF,TGTGCCAGCAGCGCCAGGACAGGCCTTTACTATGGCTACACCTTC
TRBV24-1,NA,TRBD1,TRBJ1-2,CATSEGQSNYGYTF,TGTGCCACCAGTGAGGGACAGAGTAACTATGGCTACACCTTC
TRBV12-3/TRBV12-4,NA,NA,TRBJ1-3,CASSFEGRDTIYF,TGTGCCAGCAGTTTCGAAGGTCGGGACACCATATATTTT
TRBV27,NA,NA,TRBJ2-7,CASSLRGGPEGFKQYF,TGTGCCAGCAGTTTGAGGGGGGGCCCTGAAGGGTTCAAGCAGTACTTC
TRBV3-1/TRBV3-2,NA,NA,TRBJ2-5,CASRFGQYQETQYF,TGTGCCAGCAGGTTTGGTCAGTACCAAGAGACCCAGTACTTC
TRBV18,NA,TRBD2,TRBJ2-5,CASSPASGGLQETQYF,TGTGCCAGCTCACCGGCTAGCGGGGGGTTACAAGAGACCCAGTACTTC
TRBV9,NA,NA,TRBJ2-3,CASSVGSGTTDTQYF,TGTGCCAGCAGCGTAGGATCAGGCACCACAGATACGCAGTATTTT
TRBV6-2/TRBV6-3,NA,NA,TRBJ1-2,CASSQGPGNYGYTF,TGTGCCAGCAGCCAAGGCCCGGGGAACTATGGCTACACCTTC
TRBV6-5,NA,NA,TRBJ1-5,CASSYSKGGPQHF,TGTGCCAGCAGTTACTCGAAAGGGGGGCCCCAGCATTTT
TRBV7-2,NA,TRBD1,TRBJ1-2,CASSSPGTGSLRNYGYTF,TGTGCCAGCAGCTCACCCGGGACAGGCAGTCTAAGGAACTATGGCTACACCTTC